This T cell receptor beta chain was found in a study of response to subunit inactivated influenza vaccine. General study points: New T cells are recruited in small numbers by each seasonal influenza vaccination, according to the authors' suggestion.

As for this clonotype: Its target is unknown.

MiXCR was run by TCRdb on the RT-PCR reads, yielding one entry per CDR3 protein. Here the sample spans 500,000 to 550,000 distinct CDR3 sequences, about 7.6% being singletons. Germline assignment: CDR1 KGHDR and CDR2 SFDVKD. The CDR3 runs 14 residues. Trimming cost V 7 bases and J 6 bases; bases outside gene matches: 7. This sequence joins TRBV24-1 and TRBJ1-2, with TRBD1 identical over 10 bases. The material was PBMCs from blood, obtained roughly 24 months after vaccination. This sequence originates from a man aged 50 to 75 who received an inactivated influenza vaccine. DNA of the CDR3: TGTGCCACCAGCCGGACAGGGGGGGAGAATGGCTACACCTTC. Amino acids: CATSRTGGENGYTF.